This paragraph covers one T cell receptor (beta chain) sequence. The antigen is not known. The data belong to a study of T cell responses to AZD1222 COVID-19 vaccine. Germline V CDR1 and CDR2: MNHEY, SMNVEV (reference sequence). V trimming: 6 bases; J trimming: 4 bases; junction bases outside the gene matches: 14. The CDR3 has 17 amino acids. The repertoire was sequenced with immunoSEQ multiplex PCR; TCRdb's copy has only in-frame clones and lacks some. The data show approximately 130,000 clones, 80% to 90% seen once. The study, taken as a whole, reports: All repertoire sampling was performed exclusively after the peak T cell response. Clonal diversity may have been underestimated in mostly white British donors. An increase in Spike-specific TCR breadth and depth was observed after two AZD1222 doses.

V is TRBV27 and J is TRBJ2-1; TRBD2 matches at 8 bases. Sequencing was performed on peripheral blood, taken 28 days after the second AZD1222 dose. The TCR was taken from an adult who received the AZD1222 COVID-19 vaccine. The CDR3 DNA sequence: TGTGCCAGCAGATATAGCGGGATTATAGGTGCTTACAATGAGCAGTTCTTC. It yields the protein CASRYSGIIGAYNEQFF.